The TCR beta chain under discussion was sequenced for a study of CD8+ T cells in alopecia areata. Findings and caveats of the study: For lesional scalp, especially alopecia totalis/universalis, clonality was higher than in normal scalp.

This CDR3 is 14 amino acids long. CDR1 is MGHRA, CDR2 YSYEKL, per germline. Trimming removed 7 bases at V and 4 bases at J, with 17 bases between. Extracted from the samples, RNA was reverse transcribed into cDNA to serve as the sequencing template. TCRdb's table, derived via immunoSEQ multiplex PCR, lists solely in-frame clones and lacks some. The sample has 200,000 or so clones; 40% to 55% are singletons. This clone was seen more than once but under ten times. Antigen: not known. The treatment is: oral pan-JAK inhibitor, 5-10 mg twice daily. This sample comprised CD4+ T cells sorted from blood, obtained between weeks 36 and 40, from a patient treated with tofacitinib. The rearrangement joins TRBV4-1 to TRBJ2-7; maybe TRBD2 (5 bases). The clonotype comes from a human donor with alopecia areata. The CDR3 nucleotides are TGCGCCAGCACGCCCGCTCGCGGCGGGTACGAGCAGTACTTC. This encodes CASTPARGGYEQYF.